This T cell receptor beta chain appears in the sequencing data of a study of T cell changes during pregnancy in multiple sclerosis. The table came from immunoSEQ multiplex PCR; TCRdb's copy has only in-frame clones and leaves some out. This table has about 49,000 clones, nearly 90% appearing once. This clonotype originated in a female donor in good health, enrolled as a control in a pregnancy study. The input for sequencing was peripheral blood, taken after pregnancy.

The CDR3 DNA reads as TGTGCCTGGAGTGGCGGGGGCGAGCAGTACTTC. It yields the protein CAWSGGGEQYF. The chain has TRBV30 and TRBJ2-7; 7 bases align to TRBD2. The junction had 0 bases not matched to a gene; V was cut back by 1 base and J by 6 bases. Germline V gives CDR1 GTSNPN, CDR2 SVGIG (reference sequence). This CDR3 has 11 residues.